This entry lists 8 T cell receptor beta chains sequenced from one sample in a study of cytomegalovirus exposure and HLA in healthy donors. With 60 Vbeta and 13 Jbeta primers, the PCR was carried out. TCRdb's copy holds only in-frame clones and misses some; the assay was immunoSEQ multiplex PCR. Among 110,000 or so clones, 74% were seen once, and the ten largest hold roughly 4.2%. Sequencing was performed on PBMCs. These TCRs come from a woman between 40 and 55 years old in good health and CMV-seropositive.

This clone has only a few counts. This chain's CDR3 is CASSPQGGYQPQHF. In nucleotides, the CDR3 is TGCGCCAGCAGCCCCCAGGGTGGGTATCAGCCCCAGCATTTT. The chain is built from TRBV5-1 and TRBJ1-5; TRBD1 is a possible D gene (5 bases). CDR1 SGHRS and CDR2 YFSETQ come from the germline V gene. V was clipped by 4 bases and J by 5 bases, with 13 bases between them. This CDR3 comprises 14 residues.

CDR3 in amino acids: CASTPSGAGTGELFF. CDR3 coding DNA: TGTGCCAGCACCCCTAGCGGGGCGGGCACCGGGGAGCTGTTTTTT. The chain couples TRBV25-1 to TRBJ2-2, with TRBD2 matching over 9 bases. The ends lost 7 bases at V and 4 bases at J; junction bases unmatched: 7. CDR3 length: 15 amino acids. Germline CDR1 is MGHDK and CDR2 is SYGVNS.

The chain recombines TRBV19 with TRBJ2-2; TRBD1 is a possible D gene (5 bases). Germline-derived CDR1 and CDR2 are LNHDA and SQIVND (reference sequence). Trimming removed 6 bases at V and 6 bases at J, with 5 bases between. The CDR3 totals 11 residues. The CDR3 coding sequence is TGTGCCAGTAGGACAGCCGGGGAGCTGTTTTTT. This sequence encodes CASRTAGELFF.

This clone was seen a few times. The rearrangement joins TRBV7-6 to TRBJ2-1; 16 bases match TRBD2. Germline V gives CDR1 SGHVS, CDR2 FNYEAQ. The CDR3 is 18 amino acids. V was pared by 5 bases and J by 2 bases, with 6 bases of the junction left unmatched. CDR3 sequence (DNA): TGTGCCAGCAGCCGGGGACTAGCGGGGGGGGCCCCCTACAATGAGCAGTTCTTC. Its translation is CASSRGLAGGAPYNEQFF.

The chain recombines TRBV7-8 with TRBJ1-5; no firm D call. The ends were cut back, 3 bases at V and 1 base at J, with 4 bases in the middle. The CDR3 is 13 residues long. Germline values: CDR1 SGHVS, CDR2 FQNEAQ. CDR3 nucleotides: TGTGCCAGCAGCTTGCAGAGCAATCAGCCCCAGCATTTT. The encoded protein is CASSLQSNQPQHF.

V is TRBV7-2 and J is TRBJ1-1; D may be TRBD1 (5 bases). The germline V gene has CDR1 SGHTA and CDR2 FQGNSA. The CDR3 is made up of 14 amino acids. V was shortened by 2 bases and J by 3 bases, with 10 bases between the two germline ends. CDR3 sequence (DNA): TGTGCCAGCAGCTTAACAGGCAGGGACACTGAAGCTTTCTTT. This encodes CASSLTGRDTEAFF. The whole variable domain, remainder taken from reference TRBV7-2 and TRBJ1-1, is GAGVSQSPSNKVTEKGKDVELRCDPISGHTALYWYRQSLGQGLEFLIYFQGNSAPDKSGLPSDRFSAERTGGSVSTLTIQRTQQEDSAVYLCASSLTGRDTEAFFGQGTRLTVV.

The J gene is TRBJ1-1, the V gene TRBV30; no reliable D call. This CDR3 spans 11 amino acids. The V gene lost 2 bases and the J gene lost 4 bases, with 5 bases spanning the gap. Germline loops: CDR1 GTSNPN, CDR2 SVGIG (reference sequence). The CDR3 spells CAWSQLTEAFF. The CDR3 DNA is TGTGCCTGGAGTCAACTCACTGAAGCTTTCTTT.

This chain links TRBV2 with TRBJ2-3, with 10 bases identical to TRBD2. CDR1 is SNHLY and CDR2 is FYNNEI in the germline V gene. This CDR3 contains 14 residues. The J segment lost 3 bases and the V segment lost 11 bases, leaving 8 bases of the junction unmatched. CDR3 protein: CACGLAGVTDTQYF. DNA of the CDR3: TGTGCCTGCGGGCTAGCGGGGGTGACAGATACGCAGTATTTT.